The clone carrying this T cell receptor (beta chain) was seen only once. The data were obtained in a study of blood T cell repertoires in COVID-19. In the study overall: Samples representing acute and convalescent COVID-19 were sourced from the United States, Italy and Spain. T cells, B-cell-depleted T cells, or PBMCs supplied cDNA or gDNA.

Original processing notes: Amplification from reference gene primers served as the basis for estimated nucleated cell counts. Some clones are missing from TCRdb's copy, which holds only in-frame ones; the method was immunoSEQ multiplex PCR. Clone size and V and J calls were adopted from that table, with D and trimming inferred from the DNA. Among under 75,000 clones, roughly 87% were seen once, and the ten largest hold roughly 3.9%. This CDR3 has 12 amino acids. Germline V gene sequence: CDR1 SEHNR, CDR2 FQNEAQ (reference sequence). V was shortened by 5 bases and J by 8 bases, with 10 bases between the two germline ends.

The rearrangement uses TRBV7-9 and TRBJ2-1; D uncertain. The origin of this receptor is a middle-aged man with active COVID-19. The specimen sequenced was peripheral blood. CDR3 DNA sequence: TGTGCCAGCAGCACCCCCCGGGATGAGCAGTTCTTC. It codes for CASSTPRDEQFF.